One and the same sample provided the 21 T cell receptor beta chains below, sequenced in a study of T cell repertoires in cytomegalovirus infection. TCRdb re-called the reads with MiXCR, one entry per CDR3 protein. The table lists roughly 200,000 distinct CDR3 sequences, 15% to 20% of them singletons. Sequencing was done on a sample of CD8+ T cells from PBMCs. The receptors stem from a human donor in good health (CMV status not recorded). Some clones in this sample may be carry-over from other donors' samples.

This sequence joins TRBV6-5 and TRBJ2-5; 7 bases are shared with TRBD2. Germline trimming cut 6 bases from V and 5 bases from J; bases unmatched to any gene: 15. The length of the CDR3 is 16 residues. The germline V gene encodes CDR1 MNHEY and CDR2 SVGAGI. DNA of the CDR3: TGTGCCAGCAGCCCCGGGGCTTCGTGGGGGGGGGAGACCCAGTACTTC. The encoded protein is CASSPGASWGGETQYF.

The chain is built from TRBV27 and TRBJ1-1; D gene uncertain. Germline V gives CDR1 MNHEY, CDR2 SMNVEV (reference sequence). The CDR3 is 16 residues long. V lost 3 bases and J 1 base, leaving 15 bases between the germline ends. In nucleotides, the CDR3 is TGTGCCAGCAGTTTGGTCCGACACAATAGGAACACTGAAGCTTTCTTT. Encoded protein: CASSLVRHNRNTEAFF.

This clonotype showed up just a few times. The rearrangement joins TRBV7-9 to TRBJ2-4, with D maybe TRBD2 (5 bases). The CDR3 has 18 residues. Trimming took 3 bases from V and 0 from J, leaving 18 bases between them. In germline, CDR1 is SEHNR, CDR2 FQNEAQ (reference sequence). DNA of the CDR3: TGTGCCAGCAGCTTGCCCGGAGGTCCGCACCTAGCCAAAAACATTCAGTACTTC. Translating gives CASSLPGGPHLAKNIQYF.

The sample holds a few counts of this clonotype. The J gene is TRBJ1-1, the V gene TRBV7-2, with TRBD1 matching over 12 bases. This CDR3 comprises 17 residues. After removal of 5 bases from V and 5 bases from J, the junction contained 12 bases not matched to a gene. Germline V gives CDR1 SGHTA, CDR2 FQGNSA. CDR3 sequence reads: CASSLGDRGQRWTEAFF. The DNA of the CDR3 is TGTGCCAGCAGCCTTGGGGACAGGGGGCAAAGATGGACTGAAGCTTTCTTT.

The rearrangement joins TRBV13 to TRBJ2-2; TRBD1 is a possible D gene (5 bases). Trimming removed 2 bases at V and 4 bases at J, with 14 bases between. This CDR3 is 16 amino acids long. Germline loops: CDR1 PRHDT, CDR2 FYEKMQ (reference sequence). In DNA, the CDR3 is TGTGCCAGCAGCTTAAGGGGATTGGCTACCACCGGGGAGCTGTTTTTT. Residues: CASSLRGLATTGELFF.

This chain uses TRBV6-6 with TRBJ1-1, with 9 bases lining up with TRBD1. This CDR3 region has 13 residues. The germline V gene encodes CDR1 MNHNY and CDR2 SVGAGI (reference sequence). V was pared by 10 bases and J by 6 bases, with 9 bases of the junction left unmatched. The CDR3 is CATKQGAAAEAFF. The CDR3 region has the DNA TGTGCCACTAAACAGGGGGCGGCTGCTGAAGCTTTCTTT.

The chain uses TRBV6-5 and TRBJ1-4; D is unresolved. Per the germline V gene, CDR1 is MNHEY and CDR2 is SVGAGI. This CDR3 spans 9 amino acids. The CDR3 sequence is CDEGEKLFF. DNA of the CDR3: TGTGATGAAGGAGAAAAACTGTTTTTT.

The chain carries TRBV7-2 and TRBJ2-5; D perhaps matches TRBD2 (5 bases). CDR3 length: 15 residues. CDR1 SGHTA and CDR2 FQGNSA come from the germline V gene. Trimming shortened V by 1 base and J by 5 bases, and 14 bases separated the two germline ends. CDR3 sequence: CASSLGERRAETQYF. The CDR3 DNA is TGTGCCAGCAGCTTAGGGGAGCGACGTGCCGAGACCCAGTACTTC.

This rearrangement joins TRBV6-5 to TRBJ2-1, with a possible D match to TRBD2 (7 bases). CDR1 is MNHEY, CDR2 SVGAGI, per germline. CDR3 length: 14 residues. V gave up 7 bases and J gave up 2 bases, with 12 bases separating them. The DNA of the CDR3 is TGTGCCAGCATGGGGGGGGCCACCTACAATGAGCAGTTCTTC. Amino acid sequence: CASMGGATYNEQFF.

CDR3 DNA: TGCAGTGCTAGGTTGCGGACAGTTAATGAAAAACTGTTTTTT. Protein sequence: CSARLRTVNEKLFF. The V and J genes are TRBV20-1 and TRBJ1-4; D is possibly TRBD1 (6 bases). CDR1 is DFQATT, CDR2 SNEGSKA, per germline (reference sequence). CDR3 length equals 14 residues. V lost 3 bases to trimming and J lost 4 bases, with 12 bases between them.

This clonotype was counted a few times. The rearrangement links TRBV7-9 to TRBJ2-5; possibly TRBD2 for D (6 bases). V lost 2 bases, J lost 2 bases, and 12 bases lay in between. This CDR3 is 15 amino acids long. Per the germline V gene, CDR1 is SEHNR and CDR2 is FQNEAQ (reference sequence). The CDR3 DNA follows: TGTGCCAGCAGCTTACTCGCGGGGCCACAAGAGACCCAGTACTTC. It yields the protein CASSLLAGPQETQYF.

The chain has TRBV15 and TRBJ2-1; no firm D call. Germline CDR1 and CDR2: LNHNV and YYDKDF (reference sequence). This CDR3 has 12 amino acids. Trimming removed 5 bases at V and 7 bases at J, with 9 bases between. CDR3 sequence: CATSGRMNEQFF. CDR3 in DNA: TGTGCCACCAGCGGCCGGATGAATGAGCAGTTCTTC. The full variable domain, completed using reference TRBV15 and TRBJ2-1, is DAMVIQNPRYQVTQFGKPVTLSCSQTLNHNVMYWYQQKSSQAPKLLFHYYDKDFNNEADTPDNFQSRRPNTSFCFLDIRSPGLGDTAMYLCATSGRMNEQFFGPGTRLTVL.

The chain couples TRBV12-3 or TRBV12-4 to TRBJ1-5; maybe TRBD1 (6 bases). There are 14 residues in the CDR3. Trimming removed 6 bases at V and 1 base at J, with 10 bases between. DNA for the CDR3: TGTGCCAGCAGACCCACAGGGAGCAATCAGCCCCAGCATTTT. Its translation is CASRPTGSNQPQHF.

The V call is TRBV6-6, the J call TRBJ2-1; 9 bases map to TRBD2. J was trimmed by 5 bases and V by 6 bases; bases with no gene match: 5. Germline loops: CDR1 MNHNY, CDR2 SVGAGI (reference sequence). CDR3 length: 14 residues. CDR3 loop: CASRTSGRDNEQFF. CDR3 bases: TGTGCCAGCAGAACTAGCGGGCGGGACAATGAGCAGTTCTTC.

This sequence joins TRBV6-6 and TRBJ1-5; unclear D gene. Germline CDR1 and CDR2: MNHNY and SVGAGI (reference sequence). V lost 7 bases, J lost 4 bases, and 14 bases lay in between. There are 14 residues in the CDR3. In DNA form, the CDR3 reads TGTGCCAGCACCGTCAGCGAGGCAAATCAGCCCCAGCATTTT. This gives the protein CASTVSEANQPQHF.

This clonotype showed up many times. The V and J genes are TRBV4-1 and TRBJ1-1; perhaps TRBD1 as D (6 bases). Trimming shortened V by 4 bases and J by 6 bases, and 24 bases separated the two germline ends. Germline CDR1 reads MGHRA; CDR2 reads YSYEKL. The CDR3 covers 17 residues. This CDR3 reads CASSPTHVTGLGAEAFF. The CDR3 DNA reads TGCGCCAGCAGCCCCACCCACGTAACAGGGCTTGGCGCTGAAGCTTTCTTT.

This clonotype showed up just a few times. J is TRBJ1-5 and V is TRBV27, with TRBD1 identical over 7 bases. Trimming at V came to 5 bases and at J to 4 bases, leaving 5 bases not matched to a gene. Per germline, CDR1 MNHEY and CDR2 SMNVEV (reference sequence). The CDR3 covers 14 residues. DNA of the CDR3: TGTGCCAGCAGTACCGACAGGGAAAATCAGCCCCAGCATTTT. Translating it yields CASSTDRENQPQHF.

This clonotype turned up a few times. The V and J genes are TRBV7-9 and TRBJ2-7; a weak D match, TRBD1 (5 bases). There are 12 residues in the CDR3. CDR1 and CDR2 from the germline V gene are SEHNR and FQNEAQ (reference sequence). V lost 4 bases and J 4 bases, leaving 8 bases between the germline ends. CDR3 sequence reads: CASSSQAYEQYF. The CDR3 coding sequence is TGTGCCAGCAGCTCACAGGCTTACGAGCAGTACTTC.

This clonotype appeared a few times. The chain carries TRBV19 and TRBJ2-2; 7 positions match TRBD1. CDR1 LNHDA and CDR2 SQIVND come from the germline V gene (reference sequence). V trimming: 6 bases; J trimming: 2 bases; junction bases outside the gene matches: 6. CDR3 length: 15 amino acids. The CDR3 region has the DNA TGTGCCAGTAGGAACCGGGACAGAAACACCGGGGAGCTGTTTTTT. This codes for CASRNRDRNTGELFF.

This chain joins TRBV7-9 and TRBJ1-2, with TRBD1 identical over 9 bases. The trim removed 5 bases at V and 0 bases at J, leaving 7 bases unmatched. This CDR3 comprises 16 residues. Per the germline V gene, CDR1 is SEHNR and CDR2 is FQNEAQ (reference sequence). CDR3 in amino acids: CASSTNRGPSNYGYTF. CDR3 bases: TGTGCCAGCAGCACTAACAGGGGGCCTTCTAACTATGGCTACACCTTC.

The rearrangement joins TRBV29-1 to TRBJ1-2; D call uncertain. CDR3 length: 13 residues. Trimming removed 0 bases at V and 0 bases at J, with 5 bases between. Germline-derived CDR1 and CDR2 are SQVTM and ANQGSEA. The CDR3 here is CSVEDSTNYGYTF. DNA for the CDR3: TGCAGCGTTGAAGATTCTACTAACTATGGCTACACCTTC.